One and the same sample provided the 8 T cell receptor beta chains below, sequenced in a study of cytomegalovirus exposure and HLA in healthy donors (dated by TCRdb to about 2017). Library method: the immunoSEQ multiplex PCR assay. For the multiplex PCR, a mixture combining 60 forward primers for TCR Vbeta segments and 13 reverse primers for TCR Jbeta segments was used. The table comes from immuneACCESS by way of TCRdb, which keeps in-frame sequences with V and J called. Part of the clones is missing from these tables; in studies checked, under half for an unresolved V gene and the rest for unknown reasons. The sample table records around 130,000 clones; over 65% of these occur just once. In total, the top ten clones hold approximately 1.2% of the sample. The sample was PBMCs. The receptor set was obtained from a man in his fifties or sixties in good health and CMV-seronegative.

V is TRBV5-6 and J is TRBJ1-2; 8 positions agree with TRBD1. The CDR3 runs 16 residues. The germline CDR1 and CDR2 sequences are SGHDT and YYEEEE. After removal of 1 base from V and 0 bases from J, the junction contained 5 bases not matched to a gene. The CDR3 loop is CASSLQGAPTNYGYTF. The DNA of the CDR3 is TGTGCCAGCAGCTTGCAGGGGGCGCCGACTAACTATGGCTACACCTTC.

The chain is built from TRBV2 and TRBJ1-2; D unclear. V shed 5 bases and J shed 6 bases, with 19 bases lying between them. The CDR3 contains 15 residues. CDR1 SNHLY and CDR2 FYNNEI come from the germline V gene. CDR3 sequence: CASSPVRGGANGYTF. CDR3 coding DNA: TGTGCCAGCAGTCCTGTCCGGGGTGGTGCGAATGGCTACACCTTC.

Details on this clone: Other DNA variants within this sample encode the same CDR3. The rearrangement links TRBV29-1 to TRBJ1-2, with D perhaps TRBD1 (5 bases). The germline V gene has CDR1 SQVTM and CDR2 ANQGSEA. The CDR3 has 14 residues. V lost 5 bases to trimming and J lost 8 bases, with 21 bases between them. The CDR3 nucleotides are TGCAGCGTTCCGGACAAGCCTCACCTAGGGGGCTACACCTTC. It codes for CSVPDKPHLGGYTF. Supplemented by reference TRBV29-1 and TRBJ1-2, the full variable domain reads SAVISQKPSRDICQRGTSLTIQCQVDSQVTMMFWYRQQPGQSLTLIATANQGSEATYESGFVIDKFPISRPNLTFSTLTVSNMSPEDSSIYLCSVPDKPHLGGYTFGSGTRLTVV.

The rearrangement joins TRBV5-1 to TRBJ1-3, with D possibly matching TRBD1 (6 bases). Trimming stripped 1 base from V and 0 bases from J, with 14 bases between. There are 17 residues in the CDR3. Germline CDR1 and CDR2: SGHRS and YFSETQ. The CDR3 loop is CASSLTDSEASGNTIYF. The CDR3 DNA sequence: TGCGCCAGCAGCTTGACGGACAGTGAGGCCTCTGGAAACACCATATATTTT. Full variable domain (rest looked up from reference TRBV5-1 and TRBJ1-3): KAGVTQTPRYLIKTRGQQVTLSCSPISGHRSVSWYQQTPGQGLQFLFEYFSETQRNKGNFPGRFSGRQFSNSRSEMNVSTLELGDSALYLCASSLTDSEASGNTIYFGEGSWLTVV.

J is TRBJ1-5 and V is TRBV6-5; TRBD1 might be the D (6 bases). Trimming took off 4 bases at V and 0 bases at J, with 7 bases between the two ends. The germline CDR1 and CDR2 sequences are MNHEY and SVGAGI. The length of the CDR3 is 14 residues. The CDR3 DNA is TGTGCCAGCAGTTCAGGGGATAGCAATCAGCCCCAGCATTTT. Translated, it gives CASSSGDSNQPQHF.

DNA for the CDR3: TGTGCCAGCAGCTTAACGCGGACGAGCGGACGTAAAGATACGCAGTATTTT. It specifies CASSLTRTSGRKDTQYF. The chain is built from TRBV7-3 and TRBJ2-3; a possible D gene is TRBD2 (5 bases). This CDR3 is 17 amino acids long. Trimming pared 0 bases from V and 5 bases from J, leaving 18 bases between. In germline, CDR1 is SGHTA, CDR2 FQGTGA.

V is TRBV6-5 and J is TRBJ2-4; D uncertain. CDR1 and CDR2 (germline): MNHEY, SVGAGI. The CDR3 is made up of 13 amino acids. The V end was cut by 6 bases, the J end by 8 bases, with 14 bases between. CDR3 sequence reads: CASSPGPTDIQYF. The CDR3 DNA follows: TGTGCCAGCAGCCCGGGTCCTACCGACATTCAGTACTTC.

This rearrangement joins TRBV6-6 to TRBJ2-7; 8 bases align to TRBD2. V trimming: 6 bases; J trimming: 2 bases; junction bases outside the gene matches: 6. The germline CDR1 and CDR2 sequences are MNHNY and SVGAGI (reference sequence). The CDR3 extends over 14 amino acids. The CDR3 spells CASSLRGGTYEQYF. The CDR3 DNA follows: TGTGCCAGCAGCCTCCGGGGGGGGACCTACGAGCAGTACTTC.